Listed below are T cell receptor beta chains from one sample, sequenced in a study of T cell changes during pregnancy in multiple sclerosis. Using immunoSEQ multiplex PCR, the repertoire was profiled, and TCRdb retains in-frame clones only, with some absent. The data show over 60,000 clones, 91% seen once. The sample here was peripheral blood, taken in the third trimester of pregnancy. The receptors derive from a female donor in good health, enrolled as a control in a pregnancy study. Both conserved end residues are part of each CDR3. A D gene is named only where the DNA matches it firmly. Not all rows give a size; the values are once, few, many and, for expanded clones, a class.

D	size	V	J	length	CDR3	DNA
NA	NA	TRBV5-1	TRBJ2-3	17	CASSREEFGEGTDTQYF	TGCGCCAGCAGCCGCGAGGAATTCGGGGAGGGCACAGATACGCAGTATTTT
NA	once	TRBV12-5	TRBJ1-3	16	CASGQTMGGSGNTIYF	TGTGCTAGTGGCCAAACGATGGGGGGCTCTGGAAACACCATATATTTT
TRBD1	NA	TRBV9	TRBJ1-4	17	CASSGGQGATTNEKLFF	TGTGCCAGCAGCGGGGGACAGGGGGCGACAACTAATGAAAAACTGTTTTTT
NA	NA	TRBV7-2	TRBJ1-6	14	CASSFGLINSPLHF	TGTGCCAGCAGCTTCGGACTGATAAATTCACCCCTCCACTTT
NA	NA	TRBV6-5	TRBJ1-4	14	CASSYRGEGEKLFF	TGTGCCAGCAGTTACAGGGGGGAGGGAGAAAAACTGTTTTTT
TRBD1	NA	TRBV5-1	TRBJ2-2	15	CASSRDRGNTGELFF	TGCGCCAGCAGCCGGGACAGGGGAAACACCGGGGAGCTGTTTTTT
TRBD2	NA	TRBV28	TRBJ2-5	18	CASSLSGAGGPRGETQYF	TGTGCCAGCAGTTTATCCGGGGCGGGAGGGCCACGGGGAGAGACCCAGTACTTC
NA	once	TRBV7-9	TRBJ2-7	16	CASSLALSGAYYEQYF	TGTGCCAGCAGCTTAGCGCTGAGCGGCGCCTACTACGAGCAGTACTTC
TRBD1	NA	TRBV6-5	TRBJ2-1	15	CASSYGTGVLGEQFF	TGTGCCAGCAGTTATGGGACAGGGGTCTTGGGGGAGCAGTTCTTC
NA	once	TRBV28	TRBJ2-1	22	CASSSLAQDRGLLAGVYNEQFF	TGTGCCAGCAGCTCCTTAGCCCAGGACAGGGGGTTACTAGCGGGAGTTTACAATGAGCAGTTCTTC
TRBD1	NA	TRBV5-1	TRBJ2-7	15	CASSRRTGVPNEQYF	TGCGCCAGCAGCCGTCGGACAGGGGTTCCCAACGAGCAGTACTTC
NA	NA	TRBV6-5	TRBJ1-4	12	CASSRTNEKLFF	TGTGCCAGCAGTCGAACTAATGAAAAACTGTTTTTT